Described below is a single T cell receptor (beta chain) sequence and its context. The data belong to a study of blood T cell repertoires in COVID-19. The overall study: The study counted Cohort 3 donors as recovered given two negative PCRs, clearance, or symptom resolution.

Sequencing was performed with immunoSEQ multiplex PCR; in TCRdb, only in-frame clones are kept and a portion is missing. The data show approximately 150,000 clones, over 75% seen once. V dropped 8 bases and J dropped 1 base, with 18 bases sitting between them. The CDR3 extends over 15 amino acids. Germline values: CDR1 MDHEN, CDR2 SYDVKM. Living in about two dozen US areas, the participants were between roughly 18 and 90 years of age. Participant-reported clinical history was the basis for cohort assignment. The TCR was taken from a man in his forties or fifties in a cohort exposed to, infected with or recovered from COVID-19 (not recorded which). Sequencing used PBMCs or T cells enriched from blood (not recorded which). V is TRBV28 and J is TRBJ2-7; D is uncertain. The CDR3 region is CASAPISLSSYEQYF. The DNA of the CDR3 is TGTGCCAGCGCTCCGATTTCACTGAGTTCCTACGAGCAGTACTTC.